This TCR beta chain is from a study of vaccination and CD4 T cells after COVID-19. Study-level information: Convalescent individuals numbered four females and six males, two being Hispanic. Treatment of control cultures consisted of a CEFX pool, an HIV-1 Nef pool, or no peptide. Cells were stimulated with overlapping spike peptide pools from SARS-CoV-2, HCoV-NL63, HCoV-OC43 and HCoV-229E.

Treatment indicated: approximately nine-day PBMC culture with coronavirus spike peptide pools or control peptides (ViraFEST assay). Every well contained two million PBMCs, which were grown with about 10 IU/ml IL-2 and about 9.5 ug/ml peptide pools. Oncomine TCR Beta short-read sequencing was applied to DNA from cultured CD4+ T cells. TCRdb re-derived calls from the PCR reads in MiXCR, one entry per CDR3 protein. Here the sample spans over 10,000 distinct CDR3 sequences, approximately 58% being singletons. Looked up from germline, CDR1 is GTSNPN and CDR2 is SVGIG (reference sequence). The length of the CDR3 is 14 residues. V lost 4 bases, J lost 4 bases, and 6 bases stayed unmatched. Concerning this clonotype: Its antigen is currently unknown.

This clonotype originated in a human donor who had recovered from COVID-19. The sequenced sample consisted of CD4+ T cells from blood, cultured in vitro. The chain combines TRBV30 with TRBJ1-5, with 8 bases identical to TRBD1. CDR3 sequence (DNA): TGTGCCTGGAATGCAGGGGGCCGAAATCAGCCCCAGCATTTT. Encoded protein: CAWNAGGRNQPQHF.